This is a list of T cell receptor beta chains from one sample in a study of Graves' ophthalmopathy and Graves' hyperthyroidism. TCRdb reprocessed the multiplex PCR reads with MiXCR, giving one entry per CDR3 protein. The sample contains 650,000 to 900,000 distinct CDR3 sequences, 35% to 50% of which appear only once. Sequenced input: peripheral blood. These receptors were obtained from an adult man with Graves' ophthalmopathy. CDR3s leave out the opening cysteine and the closing phenylalanine or tryptophan.

j_call,v_call,cdr3_aa
TRBJ1-3,TRBV7-9,ASSLLRGASSGNTIY
TRBJ2-7,TRBV7-6,ASSYGQGAHEQY
TRBJ1-5,TRBV7-8,ASGNSGVGNQPQH
TRBJ2-5,TRBV7-8,ASSLIRLAGVDQY
TRBJ1-2,TRBV5-6,ASSLGTADYGYT
TRBJ1-1,TRBV9,ASSVLEGSGTEAF
.,TRBV25-1,ACSAISGGGETQY
TRBJ1-6,TRBV9,ASSVGSNNSPLH
TRBJ2-5,TRBV10-3,ASSLSGQVPRTQY
TRBJ2-5,TRBV29-1,SGGGVETQY
TRBJ1-3,TRBV7-9,ASSPGTGGDGNTIY
TRBJ2-7,TRBV6-6,ASEPTREAYEQY
TRBJ1-1,TRBV25-1,ASSEGAGAF
TRBJ2-5,TRBV10-3,ASSYNRVKETQY
TRBJ1-6,TRBV20-1,SAFKGYTGDNSPLH
TRBJ2-7,TRBV20-1,SAPPLGPPGEQY
TRBJ1-5,TRBV19,ASSSGGFRNQPQH
TRBJ1-6,TRBV5-8,ASSLNRHINSPLH
TRBJ1-2,TRBV25-1,ASSGFSRGYGYT
TRBJ1-1,TRBV12-5,ASVRRQGVGSNTEAF
TRBJ1-2,TRBV25-1,ASSESGTKDGYT
TRBJ2-2,TRBV19,ATARGAGELF
TRBJ2-3,TRBV29-1,SVEGTTTDTQY
TRBJ2-7,TRBV7-9,ASTLRGVLFYEQY
TRBJ2-7,TRBV9,ASSVSQDEQY
TRBJ1-2,TRBV10-3,AISGAYNFYGYT
TRBJ1-2,TRBV7-9,ASSLVGDSGYGYT
TRBJ1-1,TRBV10-3,ASAPGVSTEAF
TRBJ1-2,TRBV20-1,SASPPDRLPNYGYT
TRBJ1-5,TRBV4-2,ASSQVGNDQPQH
TRBJ2-7,TRBV6-1,ASSPTGIPYEQY
TRBJ2-1,TRBV11-1,ASSQGRGSFNEQF
TRBJ2-7,TRBV4-1,ASSRQTGDGSYEQY
TRBJ1-1,TRBV3-1,ASSQVWGDEAF
TRBJ2-5,TRBV7-9,ASSSVWETQY
TRBJ1-1,TRBV15,ATSSLEGGFMNTEAF
TRBJ2-2,TRBV11-2,ASSVWGELF
TRBJ2-6,TRBV7-9,ASSLDGSGANVLT
TRBJ2-7,TRBV12-3/TRBV12-4,ASSSMTGAAEQY
TRBJ2-7,TRBV9,ASSAQGIFSYEQY
TRBJ2-5,TRBV25-1,ASSLNLGPRTQY
TRBJ2-7,TRBV7-3,ASSQEPGSNEQY
TRBJ2-1,TRBV29-1,SVGTRDNNEQF
TRBJ2-7,TRBV10-3,AISGTGFYEQY
TRBJ1-1,TRBV12-3/TRBV12-4,ASSFRDTNTEAF
TRBJ1-2,TRBV20-1,SARDGGGYT
TRBJ1-4,TRBV4-1,ASSQDRLNEKLF
TRBJ2-3,TRBV7-2,ASSSVRGQGTDTQY
TRBJ2-2,TRBV7-9,ASSQEVGTGELF
TRBJ2-5,TRBV7-2,ASSHPYETQY
TRBJ1-1,TRBV12-3/TRBV12-4,ASSPRAVRKAF
TRBJ1-2,TRBV10-1,ASSPNLNYGYT
TRBJ2-7,TRBV24-1,ATSGSQPSYEQY
TRBJ2-2,TRBV9,ASSPTGSNTGELF
TRBJ2-2,TRBV20-1,SAPDSENTGELF